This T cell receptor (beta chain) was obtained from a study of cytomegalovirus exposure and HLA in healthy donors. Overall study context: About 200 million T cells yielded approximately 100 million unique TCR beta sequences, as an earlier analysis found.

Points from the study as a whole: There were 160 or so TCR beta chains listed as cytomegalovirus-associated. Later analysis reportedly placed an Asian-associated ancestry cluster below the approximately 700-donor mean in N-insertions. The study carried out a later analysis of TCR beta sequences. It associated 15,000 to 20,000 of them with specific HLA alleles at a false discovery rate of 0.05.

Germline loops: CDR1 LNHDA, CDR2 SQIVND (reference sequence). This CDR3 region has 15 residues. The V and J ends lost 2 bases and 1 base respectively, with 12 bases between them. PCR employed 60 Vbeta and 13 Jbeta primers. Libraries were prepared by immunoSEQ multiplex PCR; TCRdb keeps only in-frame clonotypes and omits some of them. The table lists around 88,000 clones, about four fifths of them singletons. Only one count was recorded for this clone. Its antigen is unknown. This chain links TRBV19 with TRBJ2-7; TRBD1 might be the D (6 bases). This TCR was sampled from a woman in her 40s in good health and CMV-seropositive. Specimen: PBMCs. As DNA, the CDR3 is TGTGCCAGTAGTATACTACAGGGAGCGTCCTACGAGCAGTACTTC. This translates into CASSILQGASYEQYF. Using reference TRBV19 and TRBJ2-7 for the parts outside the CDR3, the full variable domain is DGGITQSPKYLFRKEGQNVTLSCEQNLNHDAMYWYRQDPGQGLRLIYYSQIVNDFQKGDIAEGYSVSREKKESFPLTVTSAQKNPTAFYLCASSILQGASYEQYFGPGTRLTVT.